Listed here are 19 T cell receptor beta chains from one sample, sequenced in a study of T cells expressing NK-cell markers. From the 5' RACE reads, TCRdb lists one entry per CDR3 protein and no DNA. This listing includes almost 450,000 distinct CDR3 sequences. Input material: blood T cells: a sorted CD56 or NKG2C T cell subset, CD4+ or CD8+ T cells, or bulk PBMC T cells (not recorded which). These receptors were collected from a woman aged 18-69 years in good health.

This chain connects TRBV5-1 to TRBJ1-1; there is no DNA to check the TCRdb D call of TRBD1. Germline V CDR1 and CDR2: SGHRS, YFSETQ. This CDR3 is built from 15 residues. The CDR3 here is CASSLEGGVGTEAFF.

The chain carries TRBV19 and TRBJ2-2; TCRdb proposes TRBD1, but this gene call is untestable without DNA. The germline CDR1 and CDR2 sequences are LNHDA and SQIVND (reference sequence). This CDR3 has 16 amino acids. CDR3 amino acids: CASSARTGANTGELFF.

This CDR3 is CASSQEGQNKNIQYF. The chain has TRBV4-3 and TRBJ2-4. Germline V gives CDR1 LGHNA, CDR2 YSLEER. CDR3 length equals 15 residues.

The chain has TRBV5-1 and TRBJ2-2. CDR3 length equals 16 residues. From germline, CDR1 is SGHRS and CDR2 YFSETQ. Here the CDR3 reads CASSLEVWGSTGELFF.

The chain carries TRBV12-3 or TRBV12-4 and TRBJ2-1; the TCRdb D gene call, TRBD2, has no DNA to confirm it. This CDR3 spans 14 amino acids. The CDR3 region is CASSLETSHRARFF.

The rearrangement links TRBV10-3 to TRBJ2-3; TCRdb gives TRBD2 as the D gene, but with no DNA this cannot be confirmed. The germline CDR1 and CDR2 sequences are ENHRY and SYGVKD. The CDR3 is 16 amino acids. CDR3 amino acids: CAISDLGLAGTDTQYF.

The genes are TRBV19 and TRBJ2-6. CDR3 length: 15 residues. CDR1 is LNHDA and CDR2 is SQIVND in the germline V gene (reference sequence). The CDR3 spells CASRSDSSGANVLTF. The variable domain in full, completed from reference TRBV19 and TRBJ2-6, reads DGGITQSPKYLFRKEGQNVTLSCEQNLNHDAMYWYRQDPGQGLRLIYYSQIVNDFQKGDIAEGYSVSREKKESFPLTVTSAQKNPTAFYLCASRSDSSGANVLTFGAGSRLTVL.

The genes are TRBV29-1 and TRBJ1-4; TCRdb indicates TRBD1, and absent DNA this call remains unverified. The CDR3 totals 13 residues. Per germline, CDR1 SQVTM and CDR2 ANQGSEA. Here the CDR3 reads CSVAPRVNEKLFF.

V usage is TRBV29-1 and J usage is TRBJ1-2. The germline V gene encodes CDR1 SQVTM and CDR2 ANQGSEA. The CDR3 contains 13 residues. The CDR3 is CSVDRTLNYGYTF.

The gene calls are TRBV29-1 and TRBJ2-3; TCRdb names TRBD1, which stays unverified in the absence of DNA. The CDR3 totals 15 residues. Germline CDR1 reads SQVTM; CDR2 reads ANQGSEA. CDR3 residues: CSVEGSTRGADTQYF.

The rearrangement links TRBV30 to TRBJ2-6; TCRdb's assignment of TRBD2 cannot be checked, as there is no DNA. The CDR3 runs to 15 residues. CDR1 and CDR2 from the germline V gene are GTSNPN and SVGIG (reference sequence). The CDR3 reads CAWSRDFSGANVLTF. The variable domain in full, completed from reference TRBV30 and TRBJ2-6, reads SQTIHQWPATLVQPVGSPLSLECTVEGTSNPNLYWYRQAAGRGLQLLFYSVGIGQISSEVPQNLSASRPQDRQFILSSKKLLLSDSGFYLCAWSRDFSGANVLTFGAGSRLTVL.

The chain carries TRBV23-1 and TRBJ2-3; lacking DNA, the TRBD1 call made by TCRdb goes unchecked. TRBV23-1 is reported as an ORF; its role is uncertain. The CDR3 spans 16 residues. The CDR3 loop is CASSQSWGRGIDTQYF.

This sequence joins TRBV12-3 or TRBV12-4 and TRBJ2-1; TCRdb reports TRBD1, a call that lacks DNA to check it against. The CDR3 runs 12 residues. This CDR3 reads CASSPPLNEQFF.

V is TRBV12-3 or TRBV12-4 and J is TRBJ2-1; absent DNA, TCRdb's TRBD1 call cannot be checked. This CDR3 has 19 residues. This CDR3 reads CASSFGFGATGNSYNEQFF.

The CDR3 reads CASTERQGPPNEQFF. J is TRBJ2-1 and V is TRBV27; TCRdb indicates TRBD1, and absent DNA this call remains unverified. This CDR3 contains 15 residues. Germline V gives CDR1 MNHEY, CDR2 SMNVEV (reference sequence).

CDR3 residues: CASSHGVREGGPDTQYF. The chain joins TRBV6-5 to TRBJ2-3; the D call of TRBD2 rests on TCRdb alone, since no DNA is present to check it. CDR1 is MNHEY, CDR2 SVGAGI, per germline. The CDR3 totals 17 residues.

The chain combines TRBV4-3 with TRBJ1-3; the TCRdb call, TRBD1, lacks DNA for checking. Germline V gene lookup returns CDR1 LGHNA and CDR2 YSLEER. The CDR3 is 18 amino acids. The CDR3 region is CASSQAPSGAGSGNTIYF.

The V call is TRBV5-1, the J call TRBJ2-5; TCRdb names TRBD1, which stays unverified in the absence of DNA. Germline CDR1 is SGHRS and CDR2 is YFSETQ. The CDR3 is 15 residues long. CDR3 loop: CASSTENSPGETQYF. The whole variable domain, filled in from reference TRBV5-1 and TRBJ2-5, reads KAGVTQTPRYLIKTRGQQVTLSCSPISGHRSVSWYQQTPGQGLQFLFEYFSETQRNKGNFPGRFSGRQFSNSRSEMNVSTLELGDSALYLCASSTENSPGETQYFGPGTRLLVL.

The chain recombines TRBV6-5 with TRBJ1-6. The CDR3 spans 16 residues. CDR1 MNHEY and CDR2 SVGAGI come from the germline V gene. This chain's CDR3 is CASSWALGTYNSPLHF.